These 7 T cell receptor beta chains were sequenced from one sample in a study of blood T cell repertoires in COVID-19. Using immunoSEQ multiplex PCR, the repertoire was profiled, and TCRdb retains in-frame clones only, with some absent. This sample has roughly 33,000 clones, with about 85% found just once. Sequenced sample: peripheral blood. Receptor source: a human donor with acute or convalescent COVID-19. The donor label of this sample is uncertain.

This chain connects TRBV7-6 to TRBJ2-7; D is possibly TRBD1 (6 bases). This CDR3 is built from 13 residues. The germline V gene has CDR1 SGHVS and CDR2 FNYEAQ. Trimming stripped 5 bases from V and 5 bases from J, with 13 bases between. DNA of the CDR3: TGTGCCAGCAGCCCCGGGACACAAAACGAGCAGTACTTC. This sequence encodes CASSPGTQNEQYF. The whole variable domain, remainder taken from reference TRBV7-6 and TRBJ2-7, is GAGVSQSPRYKVTKRGQDVALRCDPISGHVSLYWYRQALGQGPEFLTYFNYEAQQDKSGLPNDRFSAERPEGSISTLTIQRTEQRDSAMYRCASSPGTQNEQYFGPGTRLTVT.

The J gene is TRBJ1-6, the V gene TRBV7-2; a possible D gene is TRBD1 (5 bases). Trimming took 5 bases from V and 2 from J, leaving 16 bases between them. The length of the CDR3 is 17 residues. Germline V CDR1 and CDR2: SGHTA, FQGNSA. The CDR3 DNA reads as TGTGCCAGCAGCCTTCGACAGTCAGCAGCCTATAATTCACCCCTCCACTTT. This sequence encodes CASSLRQSAAYNSPLHF.

The chain employs TRBV28 and TRBJ1-6; possibly TRBD1 for D (6 bases). Germline CDR1 reads MDHEN; CDR2 reads SYDVKM. The CDR3 has 18 residues. Trimming stripped 2 bases from V and 2 bases from J, with 16 bases between. The CDR3 loop reads CASSLRSAGVTYNSPLHF. DNA for the CDR3: TGTGCCAGCAGTTTAAGATCCGCAGGGGTCACCTATAATTCACCCCTCCACTTT. Combining the CDR3 with reference TRBV28 and TRBJ1-6 gives the whole variable domain DVKVTQSSRYLVKRTGEKVFLECVQDMDHENMFWYRQDPGLGLRLIYFSYDVKMKEKGDIPEGYSVSREKKERFSLILESASTNQTSMYLCASSLRSAGVTYNSPLHFGNGTRLTVT.

J is TRBJ1-1 and V is TRBV9; D gene ambiguous. The V gene's germline CDR1 is SGDLS and CDR2 YYNGEE. The CDR3 runs to 14 residues. Trimming left V 4 bases short and J 5 bases short, with 15 bases between. The CDR3 loop is CASSPQRQATEAFF. The CDR3 DNA reads as TGTGCCAGCAGCCCCCAGAGACAAGCAACTGAAGCTTTCTTT.

This clone occurred once. This chain joins TRBV19 and TRBJ1-2; 8 bases fit TRBD1. V was clipped by 6 bases and J by 4 bases; unmatched bases: 10. The CDR3 is made up of 15 amino acids. The germline V gene encodes CDR1 LNHDA and CDR2 SQIVND (reference sequence). The chain's CDR3 is CASSAWDRSFYGYTF. The CDR3 coding sequence is TGTGCCAGTAGCGCCTGGGACAGGTCTTTCTATGGCTACACCTTC.

This rearrangement joins TRBV7-2 to TRBJ1-1; D unresolved. The CDR3 consists of 17 residues. Germline V gives CDR1 SGHTA, CDR2 FQGNSA. V was shortened by 1 base and J by 2 bases, with 17 bases between the two germline ends. The CDR3 DNA is TGTGCCAGCAGCTTAGGTCCGCTTTCGCGATCAAACACTGAAGCTTTCTTT. Translated: CASSLGPLSRSNTEAFF.

This chain links TRBV2 with TRBJ1-5; 10 positions match TRBD1. From germline, CDR1 is SNHLY and CDR2 FYNNEI. Trimming at V came to 4 bases and at J to 2 bases, leaving 5 bases not matched to a gene. The CDR3 totals 16 residues. This CDR3 reads CASSGGQGGGNQPQHF. For the CDR3, the DNA is TGTGCCAGCAGTGGAGGACAGGGGGGAGGCAATCAGCCCCAGCATTTT. The full variable domain, completed using reference TRBV2 and TRBJ1-5, is EPEVTQTPSHQVTQMGQEVILRCVPISNHLYFYWYRQILGQKVEFLVSFYNNEISEKSEIFDDQFSVERPDGSNFTLKIRSTKLEDSAMYFCASSGGQGGGNQPQHFGDGTRLSIL.